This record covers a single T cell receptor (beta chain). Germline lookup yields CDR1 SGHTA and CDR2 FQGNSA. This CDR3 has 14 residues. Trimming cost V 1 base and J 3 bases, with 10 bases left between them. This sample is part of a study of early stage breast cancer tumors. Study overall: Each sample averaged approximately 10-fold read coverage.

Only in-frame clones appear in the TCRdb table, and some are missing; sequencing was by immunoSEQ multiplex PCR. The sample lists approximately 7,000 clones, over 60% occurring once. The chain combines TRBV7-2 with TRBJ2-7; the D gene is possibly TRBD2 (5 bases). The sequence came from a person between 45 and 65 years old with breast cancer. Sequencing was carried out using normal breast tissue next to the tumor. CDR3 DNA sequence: TGTGCCAGCAGCTTAGTAGCTAGCCACTACGAGCAGTACTTC. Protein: CASSLVASHYEQYF.